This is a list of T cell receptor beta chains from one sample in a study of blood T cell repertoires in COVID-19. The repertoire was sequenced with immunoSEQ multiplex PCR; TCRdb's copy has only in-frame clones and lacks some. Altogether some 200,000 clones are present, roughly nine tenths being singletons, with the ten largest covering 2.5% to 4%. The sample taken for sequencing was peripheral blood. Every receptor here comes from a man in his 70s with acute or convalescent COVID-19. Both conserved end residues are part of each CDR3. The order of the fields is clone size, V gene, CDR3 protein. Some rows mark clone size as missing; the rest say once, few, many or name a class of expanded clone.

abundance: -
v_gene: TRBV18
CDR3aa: CASSRQGGEQPQHF

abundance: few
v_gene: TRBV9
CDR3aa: CASSVVGGNTEAFF

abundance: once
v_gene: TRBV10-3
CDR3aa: CAIRGLAGYNEQFF

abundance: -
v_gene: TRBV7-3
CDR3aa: CASSLAGGEQFF

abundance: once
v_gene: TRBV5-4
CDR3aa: CASSVGGKSTDTQYF

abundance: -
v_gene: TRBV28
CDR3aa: CASSLLREAGGPDTQYF

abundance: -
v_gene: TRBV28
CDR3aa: CASSPDRGAPLHF

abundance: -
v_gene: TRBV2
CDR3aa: CASRGTGWFTEAFF

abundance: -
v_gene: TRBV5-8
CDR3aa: CASSKGGQGGIQYF

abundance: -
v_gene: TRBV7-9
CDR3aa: CASSPIARGYTF

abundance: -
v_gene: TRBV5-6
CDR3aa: CASSADRGAAFF

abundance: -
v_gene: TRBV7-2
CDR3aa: CASEGDNDGYTF

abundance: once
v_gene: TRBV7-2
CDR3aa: CASSSRTGPTYEQYF

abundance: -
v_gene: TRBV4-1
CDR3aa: CASSQDPGGWETQYF

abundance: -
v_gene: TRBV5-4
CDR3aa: CASSLGLAGGPSTQYF

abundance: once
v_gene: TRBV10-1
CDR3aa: CASPRDKVNTQYF

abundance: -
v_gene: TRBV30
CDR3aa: CAWSVMSSGNTIYF

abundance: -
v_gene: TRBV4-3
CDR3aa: CASSQEVRVWGTEAFF

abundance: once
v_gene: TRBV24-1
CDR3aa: CATSDRIQQRGKLFF

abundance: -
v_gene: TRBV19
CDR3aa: CASATGTGNTDTQYF

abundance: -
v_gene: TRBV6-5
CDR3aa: CASSWLADTGELFF

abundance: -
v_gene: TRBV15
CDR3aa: CATSRGGVSGNTIYF

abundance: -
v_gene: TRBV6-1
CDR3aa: CASSEVPNTNYGYTF

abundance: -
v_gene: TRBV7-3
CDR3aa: CASSLDRGRELFF

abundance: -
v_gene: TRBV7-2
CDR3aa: CASREQTGSYTEAFF

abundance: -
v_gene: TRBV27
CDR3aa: CASSLSGNNEQFF

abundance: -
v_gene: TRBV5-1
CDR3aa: CASSFGTGVSYEQYF

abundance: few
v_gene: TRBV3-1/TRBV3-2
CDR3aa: CASSHTEGAEAFF

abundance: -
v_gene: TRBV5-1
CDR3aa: CASSRGQVGDEQYF

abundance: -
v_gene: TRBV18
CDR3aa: CASSPRLGDYNEQFF

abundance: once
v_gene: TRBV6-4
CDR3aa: CASSVVGYTF

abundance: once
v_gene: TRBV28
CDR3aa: CAIGGWSYNEQFF

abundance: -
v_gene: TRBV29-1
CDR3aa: CSVAHRFGDTEAFF

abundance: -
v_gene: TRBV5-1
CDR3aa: CASSLAGELYQPQHF

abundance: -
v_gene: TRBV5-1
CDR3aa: CASSLGAGAGDTQYF

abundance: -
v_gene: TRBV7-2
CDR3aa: CASSVGGNYGYTF